These 10 T cell receptor beta chains were sequenced from one sample in a study of T cell changes during pregnancy in multiple sclerosis. Sequencing was performed with immunoSEQ multiplex PCR; in TCRdb, only in-frame clones are kept and a portion is missing. The sample contains about 40,000 clones, roughly nine tenths of which appear only once. Source: peripheral blood, taken before pregnancy. The receptors derive from a female donor with multiple sclerosis, enrolled in a pregnancy study.

The gene calls are TRBV4-3 and TRBJ2-3; D is possibly TRBD1 (6 bases). CDR3 size: 15 residues. Germline CDR1 is LGHNA and CDR2 is YSLEER. V lost 1 base and J 4 bases, leaving 12 bases between the germline ends. The CDR3 spells CASSQGLAGADTQYF. DNA of the CDR3: TGCGCCAGCAGCCAAGGGCTCGCAGGGGCAGATACGCAGTATTTT.

This chain links TRBV5-1 with TRBJ1-2; D remains ambiguous. Germline CDR1 SGHRS, CDR2 YFSETQ. The CDR3 sequence is 13 residues long. The V end lost 5 bases, the J end lost 5 bases, and 13 bases lay between the germline ends. Here the CDR3 DNA reads TGCGCCAGCAGGGCCCCTTCGGGGTATGGCTACACCTTC. Translation: CASRAPSGYGYTF. The complete variable domain, with remaining parts taken from reference TRBV5-1 and TRBJ1-2, reads KAGVTQTPRYLIKTRGQQVTLSCSPISGHRSVSWYQQTPGQGLQFLFEYFSETQRNKGNFPGRFSGRQFSNSRSEMNVSTLELGDSALYLCASRAPSGYGYTFGSGTRLTVV.

The chain uses TRBV5-1 and TRBJ2-7; no definite D call. Per germline, CDR1 SGHRS and CDR2 YFSETQ. The CDR3 has 14 amino acids. Between the trimmed V and J ends, which lost 6 bases and 2 bases, there was a span of 15 bases. CDR3 residues: CASTTTAGTYEQYF. The CDR3 nucleotides are TGCGCCAGCACAACTACCGCCGGAACCTACGAGCAGTACTTC.

The CDR3: CASSLSLTYNEQFF. DNA for the CDR3: TGTGCCAGCAGCTTATCCTTAACCTACAATGAGCAGTTCTTC. The rearrangement links TRBV11-2 to TRBJ2-1; D unresolved. The CDR3 contains 14 residues. V gave up 2 bases and J gave up 2 bases, with 7 bases separating them. Germline V gives CDR1 SGHAT, CDR2 FQNNGV.

The CDR3 reads CASSRENRGSYNEQFF. Here the CDR3 DNA reads TGTGCCAGCTCACGCGAGAATAGGGGTTCCTACAATGAGCAGTTCTTC. V and J are TRBV18 and TRBJ2-1; possibly TRBD1 for D (5 bases). There are 16 residues in the CDR3. V lost 4 bases, J lost 1 base, and 14 bases lay in between. The germline CDR1 and CDR2 sequences are KGHSH and LQKENI.

V and J are TRBV5-1 and TRBJ2-3, with TRBD2 matching over 14 bases. Looked up from germline, CDR1 is SGHRS and CDR2 is YFSETQ. CDR3 length: 19 amino acids. With 1 base clipped from V and 1 base from J, the junction kept 8 bases outside the gene matches. The CDR3 region has the DNA TGCGCCAGCAGCTTGAGGGGACCGACTAGCGGGAGGGGCACAGATACGCAGTATTTT. It encodes CASSLRGPTSGRGTDTQYF.

CDR3 protein: CASSHTEGVFGYTF. In nucleotides, the CDR3 is TGTGCCAGTAGTCATACTGAAGGGGTTTTTGGCTACACCTTC. The J gene is TRBJ1-2, the V gene TRBV19; tentatively, D is TRBD1 (5 bases). CDR1 and CDR2 from the germline V gene are LNHDA and SQIVND (reference sequence). This CDR3 spans 14 amino acids. V shed 5 bases and J shed 7 bases, with 17 bases lying between them.

In DNA, the CDR3 is TGTGCCAGCAGTGGCGACAGGGTAGCTAATGAAAAACTGTTTTTT. Translation gives CASSGDRVANEKLFF. This chain connects TRBV6-5 to TRBJ1-4; the match to TRBD1 covers 7 bases. Germline CDR1 is MNHEY and CDR2 is SVGAGI. The V and J ends lost 5 bases and 3 bases, in that order; junction bases with no gene match: 6. The CDR3 is made up of 15 amino acids.

This chain connects TRBV14 to TRBJ2-5; 7 bases match TRBD1. Germline V gene lookup returns CDR1 SGHDN and CDR2 FVKESK. The CDR3 extends over 14 amino acids. V was clipped by 6 bases and J by 2 bases; unmatched bases: 6. CDR3 residues: CASRPGTEQETQYF. CDR3 sequence (DNA): TGTGCCAGCAGGCCCGGGACAGAACAAGAGACCCAGTACTTC. Drawing the rest from reference TRBV14 and TRBJ2-5, the complete variable domain is EAGVTQFPSHSVIEKGQTVTLRCDPISGHDNLYWYRRVMGKEIKFLLHFVKESKQDESGMPNNRFLAERTGGTYSTLKVQPAELEDSGVYFCASRPGTEQETQYFGPGTRLLVL.

This clone was picked up one time. The chain uses TRBV11-2 and TRBJ2-7; TRBD1 matches at 7 bases. V dropped 5 bases and J dropped 6; count of bases not matched to a gene: 13. The CDR3 has 15 amino acids. Germline V gene sequence: CDR1 SGHAT, CDR2 FQNNGV. In DNA, the CDR3 is TGTGCCAGCAGCCCGGGACAGACCTTTACGATCGAGCAGTACTTC. Translating it yields CASSPGQTFTIEQYF.